A selection of T cell receptor beta chains follows, all from one sample in a study of shared clonotypes between healthy human individuals. Profiling relied on immunoSEQ multiplex PCR, and the TCRdb table lists in-frame clones only, not all of them. The data show fewer than 3 million clones, with less than 95% seen just once and 0.37% held by the top ten. The sample taken for sequencing was naive CD4+ T cells from PBMCs. These receptors were obtained from a man between 18 and 35 years old in good health. Some clones in this sample may be carry-over from other donors' samples. Both conserved end residues are part of each CDR3. D genes are given only for firm matches. Rows may omit the clone size; those that give it use once, few, many or a size class.

clone_size,v_call,d_call,j_call,cdr3_aa,cdr3_nt
few,TRBV19,-,TRBJ2-2,CASRPAGQLTGELFF,TGTGCCAGTAGACCTGCTGGACAGCTGACCGGGGAGCTGTTTTTT
-,TRBV6-1,-,TRBJ1-2,CASTALGRDYGYTF,TGTGCCAGCACCGCCCTCGGACGGGACTATGGCTACACCTTC
-,TRBV15,TRBD2,TRBJ2-2,CALGQGGTGELFF,TGTGCCCTTGGGCAGGGAGGGACCGGGGAGCTGTTTTTT
-,TRBV29-1,-,TRBJ1-2,CSVTLRTFGGYTF,TGCAGCGTTACCCTTCGGACATTCGGGGGCTACACCTTC
-,TRBV18,-,TRBJ2-2,CASSPGGPNTGELFF,TGTGCCAGCTCACCGGGGGGCCCGAACACCGGGGAGCTGTTTTTT
few,TRBV11-2,TRBD1,TRBJ1-2,CASSLDRVYGYTF,TGTGCCAGCAGCCTAGACAGGGTCTATGGCTACACCTTC
-,TRBV18,-,TRBJ2-2,CASSPRQPRGTGELFF,TGTGCCAGCTCACCACGTCAGCCAAGAGGGACCGGGGAGCTGTTTTTT
-,TRBV6-5,-,TRBJ2-3,CATKRGRVSDTQYF,TGTGCCACCAAAAGGGGCCGGGTCTCGGATACGCAGTATTTT
-,TRBV28,TRBD1,TRBJ2-7,CASHPSGQGAREQYF,TGTGCCAGCCACCCCTCGGGACAGGGGGCAAGGGAGCAGTACTTC
once,TRBV5-4,-,TRBJ2-7,CASRFDTSYEQYF,TGTGCCAGCAGGTTTGATACCTCCTACGAGCAGTACTTC
-,TRBV10-3,TRBD2,TRBJ2-1,CAISGLTSGLYNEQFF,TGTGCCATCAGTGGACTGACTAGCGGACTCTACAATGAGCAGTTCTTC
-,TRBV28,-,TRBJ1-1,CASNVYMNTEAFF,TGTGCCAGCAATGTGTATATGAACACTGAAGCTTTCTTT
-,TRBV6-1,TRBD2,TRBJ2-1,CASSAIRTSGRGEQFF,TGTGCCAGCAGTGCTATCCGGACTAGCGGGAGGGGTGAGCAGTTCTTC
-,TRBV27,-,TRBJ1-5,CASSLWQNNQPQHF,TGTGCCAGCAGTTTATGGCAGAACAATCAGCCCCAGCATTTT
few,TRBV2,-,TRBJ1-1,CASSVQRVNQAFF,TGTGCCAGCAGTGTGCAGCGGGTAAACCAAGCTTTCTTT
-,TRBV29-1,-,TRBJ1-2,CSVVSVNGYTF,TGCAGCGTTGTTTCGGTTAATGGCTACACCTTC
once,TRBV6-1,-,TRBJ1-5,CASSEAGGQPQHF,TGTGCCAGCAGTGAAGCCGGCGGGCAGCCCCAGCATTTT
-,TRBV28,-,TRBJ1-2,CASSLSWRDYGYTF,TGTGCCAGCAGTTTATCCTGGAGGGACTATGGCTACACCTTC
-,TRBV19,TRBD1,TRBJ2-5,CASSGGRGLGEETQYF,TGTGCCAGTAGTGGGGGCAGGGGGTTAGGAGAAGAGACCCAGTACTTC
-,TRBV29-1,-,TRBJ2-3,CSVDYGGRGDTQYF,TGCAGCGTTGATTATGGCGGCCGGGGTGATACGCAGTATTTT
once,TRBV10-2,-,TRBJ2-5,CASSESSETQYF,TGCGCCAGCAGTGAGTCGAGCGAGACCCAGTACTTC
-,TRBV28,-,TRBJ2-7,CASRPSSSDSTYEQYF,TGTGCCAGCAGACCTTCATCCTCGGACAGTACCTACGAGCAGTACTTC
-,TRBV7-6,-,TRBJ2-5,CASSLWPKETQYF,TGTGCCAGCAGCTTATGGCCCAAAGAGACCCAGTACTTC
-,TRBV5-8,-,TRBJ2-2,CASSLQGTNTGELFF,TGTGCCAGCAGCTTACAGGGTACGAACACCGGGGAGCTGTTTTTT
once,TRBV27,TRBD2,TRBJ2-7,CASSFQTSGFYEQYF,TGTGCCAGCAGTTTTCAGACTAGCGGGTTTTACGAGCAGTACTTC
-,TRBV9,TRBD1,TRBJ1-2,CASSALTGGGPYGYTF,TGTGCCAGCAGCGCTCTTACAGGGGGCGGGCCGTATGGCTACACCTTC
-,TRBV27,-,TRBJ2-5,CASSHQRGGETQYF,TGTGCCAGCAGTCACCAACGGGGCGGAGAGACCCAGTACTTC
-,TRBV11-1,-,TRBJ2-5,CASSFKGVETQYF,TGTGCCAGCAGCTTTAAAGGGGTAGAGACCCAGTACTTC
-,TRBV5-4,-,TRBJ2-6,CASTGGLTGANVLTF,TGTGCCAGCACCGGGGGGCTTACCGGGGCCAACGTCCTGACTTTC
-,TRBV7-3,-,TRBJ2-3,CASSLTNPDTQYF,TGTGCCAGCAGCTTAACTAATCCGGATACGCAGTATTTT
-,TRBV11-3,TRBD1,TRBJ2-3,CASAGQGDQDTQYF,TGTGCCAGCGCAGGACAGGGGGATCAAGATACGCAGTATTTT
-,TRBV19,TRBD1,TRBJ2-1,CASSNRDRIYNEQFF,TGTGCCAGTAGTAACCGGGACAGGATCTACAATGAGCAGTTCTTC
-,TRBV27,-,TRBJ1-3,CASISGGNTIYF,TGTGCCAGCATATCCGGTGGAAACACCATATATTTT